Presented here are 2 T cell receptor beta chains from one specimen sequenced in a study of blood T cell repertoires in COVID-19. Libraries were prepared by immunoSEQ multiplex PCR; TCRdb keeps only in-frame clonotypes and omits some of them. The sample has 200,000 to 250,000 clones; about four fifths are singletons. The sequenced material came from peripheral blood. The receptors come from a woman aged 18-29 years with acute or convalescent COVID-19.

The chain has TRBV6-2 or TRBV6-3 and TRBJ1-1; D is undetermined. The germline gives CDR1 MNHEY, CDR2 SVGEGT. V lost 3 bases to trimming and J lost 0 bases, with 11 bases between them. The CDR3 length is 15 residues. The CDR3 here is CASSYGIGMNTEAFF. In DNA, the CDR3 is TGTGCCAGCAGTTATGGGATCGGGATGAACACTGAAGCTTTCTTT.

This chain joins TRBV28 and TRBJ2-5; a possible D gene is TRBD1 (5 bases). CDR1 is MDHEN, CDR2 SYDVKM, per germline. V shed 2 bases and J shed 2 bases, with 9 bases lying between them. This CDR3 is built from 14 residues. CDR3 in DNA: TGTGCCAGCAGTTTAAGCCAGGGACAAGAGACCCAGTACTTC. Residues: CASSLSQGQETQYF.